This paragraph reports one TCR beta chain. The antigen is not known. Anywhere from 1 to 8 samples came from each patient, spanning pretreatment and on-treatment. This specimen comes from a study of PD-L1 blockade in urothelial cancer. On the study more broadly: At some point between 2014 and 2016 therapy began: atezolizumab 1,200 mg intravenously every 3 weeks. Blood underwent analysis 3 weeks (second dose) and 6 weeks after treatment began. Whole-study findings and limits: Blood clones associated with the tumor expanded more at 3 weeks in durable-benefit patients.

The data were produced by immunoSEQ multiplex PCR, yet TCRdb's version contains in-frame clones alone and is incomplete. This sample has 55,000 to 70,000 clones, with roughly four fifths found just once. CDR1 and CDR2 (germline): SGHDT, YYEEEE. The ends lost 4 bases at V and 4 bases at J; junction bases unmatched: 8. The CDR3 has 16 amino acids. The sequence was collected from a man in his sixties or seventies with urothelial cancer. This specimen consisted of PBMCs, obtained around atezolizumab (anti-PD-L1) treatment. V gene TRBV5-6 combines with J gene TRBJ2-2, with TRBD1 matching 9 bases. The CDR3 region has the DNA TGTGCCAGCAGCCTGGGGGGACAGGGCGGCACCGGGGAGCTGTTTTTT. The encoded protein is CASSLGGQGGTGELFF.